This is a list of T cell receptor beta chains from one sample in a study of vaccination effects on CD4 cells after COVID-19. No antigen has been assigned to these receptors. Assay: immunoSEQ multiplex PCR; the TCRdb copy retains only in-frame clones and omits some. The sample consists of about 66,000 clones, over 75% of them appearing once. Sequenced here: CD4+ T cells from PBMCs cultured without peptide, sampled after COVID-19 vaccination. The receptors here all came from a human donor who received a COVID-19 vaccine. CDR3s include the opening cysteine and the closing phenylalanine or tryptophan. The D gene is left open where the match is weak. Not every row has a clone size; where given, it reads once, few, many or a size class.

v_gene	d_gene	len	j_gene	abundance	CDR3aa	CDR3nt
TRBV19	NA	14	TRBJ1-5	once	CASRMGGFDQPQHF	TGTGCCAGTAGGATGGGGGGGTTCGATCAGCCCCAGCATTTT
TRBV18	NA	15	TRBJ1-1	NA	CASSPGQGLNTEAFF	TGTGCCAGCTCACCAGGGCAAGGTTTGAACACTGAAGCTTTCTTT
TRBV14	TRBD2	19	TRBJ2-3	NA	CASSQDRYPSGGSTDTQYF	TGTGCCAGCAGCCAAGATAGATATCCTAGCGGGGGAAGCACAGATACGCAGTATTTT
TRBV5-1	NA	14	TRBJ2-5	NA	CASSALSTQETQYF	TGCGCCAGCAGCGCTCTCAGTACCCAAGAGACCCAGTACTTC
TRBV5-1	TRBD1	14	TRBJ1-3	once	CASSYGQDGNTIYF	TGCGCCAGCAGCTACGGACAGGATGGAAACACCATATATTTT
TRBV7-9	NA	11	TRBJ2-5	NA	CASSLYETQYF	TGTGCCAGCAGCTTATACGAGACCCAGTACTTC
TRBV7-2	TRBD1	13	TRBJ1-2	NA	CASSLDRVVGYTF	TGTGCCAGCAGCTTGGACAGGGTCGTTGGCTACACCTTC
TRBV7-9	NA	13	TRBJ1-6	NA	CASCGDFNSPLHF	TGTGCCAGCTGTGGGGATTTTAATTCACCCCTCCACTTT
TRBV6-1	TRBD2	16	TRBJ2-5	NA	CASSEEPSGRLETQYF	TGTGCCAGCAGTGAGGAACCTAGCGGGAGGTTAGAGACCCAGTACTTC
TRBV18	NA	15	TRBJ1-3	NA	CASSPRKGGGNTIYF	TGTGCCAGCTCACCACGGAAGGGGGGTGGAAACACCATATATTTT
TRBV2	NA	16	TRBJ1-2	NA	CASSDRTLGLHYGYTF	TGTGCCAGCAGTGACAGAACGCTGGGGTTACACTATGGCTACACCTTC
TRBV19	NA	15	TRBJ1-5	few	CASSIVGGPNQPQHF	TGTGCCAGTAGTATTGTTGGGGGACCCAATCAGCCCCAGCATTTT
TRBV10-3	NA	13	TRBJ1-4	NA	CAISQGSNEKLFF	TGTGCCATTTCACAGGGCTCTAATGAAAAACTGTTTTTT
TRBV27	NA	17	TRBJ1-2	NA	CASSLFAFLVGNYGYTF	TGTGCCAGCAGTTTATTCGCCTTCTTAGTGGGAAACTATGGCTACACCTTC
TRBV2	NA	15	TRBJ1-4	NA	CASSETGWGNEKLFF	TGTGCCAGCAGTGAGACAGGCTGGGGTAATGAAAAACTGTTTTTT
TRBV5-5	NA	14	TRBJ2-3	once	CASSLSQGTDTQYF	TGTGCCAGCAGCTTGTCACAGGGTACAGATACGCAGTATTTT
TRBV19	NA	15	TRBJ1-2	NA	CASSYPREANYGYTF	TGTGCCAGTAGTTACCCTCGGGAGGCTAACTATGGCTACACCTTC
TRBV5-8	NA	13	TRBJ1-5	NA	CASSYDRTQPQHF	TGTGCCAGCAGCTACGACAGGACTCAGCCCCAGCATTTT
TRBV14	TRBD1	15	TRBJ1-5	few	CASNLTGVSNQPQHF	TGTGCCAGCAACTTGACAGGGGTTAGCAATCAGCCCCAGCATTTT
TRBV5-1	NA	12	TRBJ2-3	NA	CASSLNGDTQYF	TGCGCCAGCAGCTTGAATGGGGATACGCAGTATTTT
TRBV4-1	TRBD2	19	TRBJ2-1	NA	CASSRYPRTSGGDYNEQFF	TGCGCCAGCAGCCGGTACCCGCGAACTAGCGGGGGCGACTACAATGAGCAGTTCTTC
TRBV5-1	NA	14	TRBJ1-1	NA	CASSLGGSDTEAFF	TGCGCCAGCAGCTTGGGCGGCTCGGACACTGAAGCTTTCTTT
TRBV5-1	NA	13	TRBJ1-1	few	CASSLRFDTEAFF	TGCGCCAGCAGTCTTCGCTTCGATACTGAAGCTTTCTTT
TRBV10-3	NA	15	TRBJ2-5	NA	CAISESSGDQETQYF	TGTGCCATCAGTGAGTCGTCCGGTGACCAAGAGACCCAGTACTTC
TRBV19	NA	12	TRBJ2-6	NA	CASRGGANVLTF	TGTGCCAGTAGAGGTGGGGCCAACGTCCTGACTTTC
TRBV11-2	NA	15	TRBJ2-2	few	CASSLVLAKAGELFF	TGTGCCAGCAGCTTAGTTCTAGCGAAGGCCGGGGAGCTGTTTTTT
TRBV2	NA	13	TRBJ1-1	once	CASYPERNTEAFF	TGTGCCAGCTATCCAGAAAGGAACACTGAAGCTTTCTTT
TRBV2	NA	12	TRBJ1-1	NA	CASIRVGTEAFF	TGTGCCAGCATTAGAGTCGGCACTGAAGCTTTCTTT
TRBV12-5	NA	15	TRBJ2-5	NA	CASGLVYGARETQYF	TGTGCTAGTGGTTTGGTATATGGGGCTAGGGAGACCCAGTACTTC
TRBV18	NA	15	TRBJ2-5	NA	CASSPLGRGRETQYF	TGTGCCAGCTCACCACTTGGCAGGGGAAGGGAGACCCAGTACTTC
TRBV6-1	NA	14	TRBJ1-4	NA	CASSEGGDSEKLFF	TGTGCCAGCAGTGAGGGGGGGGATAGTGAAAAACTGTTTTTT
TRBV5-1	NA	15	TRBJ2-3	NA	CASRHQLPGTDTQYF	TGCGCCAGCAGGCACCAGTTACCTGGCACAGATACGCAGTATTTT
TRBV24-1	TRBD1	15	TRBJ2-2	NA	CATRGDRSATGELFF	TGTGCCACCAGGGGGGACAGGTCGGCCACCGGGGAGCTGTTTTTT
TRBV6-5	NA	13	TRBJ1-1	once	CASSPRRGGEAFF	TGTGCCAGCAGTCCGCGAAGGGGAGGTGAAGCTTTCTTT
TRBV5-1	NA	15	TRBJ2-3	NA	CASSLVGREGDTQYF	TGCGCCAGCAGCTTGGTCGGTAGAGAGGGAGATACGCAGTATTTT
TRBV6-1	NA	15	TRBJ1-1	few	CASSEEFRGNTEAFF	TGTGCCAGCAGTGAAGAATTCAGGGGGAACACTGAAGCTTTCTTT
TRBV20-1	NA	15	TRBJ1-2	NA	CSASKGANLNYGYTF	TGCAGTGCTAGTAAAGGGGCCAACCTCAACTATGGCTACACCTTC
TRBV19	TRBD1	14	TRBJ1-2	once	CASSIVRGDYGYTF	TGTGCCAGTAGTATAGTCAGGGGGGACTATGGCTACACCTTC
TRBV5-4	TRBD2	16	TRBJ2-3	NA	CASSSGGGGLTDTQYF	TGTGCCAGCAGCTCCGGGGGCGGGGGGCTCACAGATACGCAGTATTTT
TRBV5-1	NA	15	TRBJ2-1	NA	CASSPAGDRVNEQFF	TGCGCCAGCAGCCCAGCGGGGGACAGGGTTAATGAGCAGTTCTTC
TRBV4-1	TRBD1	15	TRBJ1-2	NA	CASSLATGQGFGYTF	TGCGCCAGCAGCCTTGCGACGGGACAGGGTTTTGGCTACACCTTC
TRBV4-3	TRBD2	17	TRBJ2-3	NA	CASSQEFGGGVVDTQYF	TGCGCCAGCAGCCAAGAGTTTGGCGGGGGGGTGGTGGATACGCAGTATTTT
TRBV19	TRBD2	14	TRBJ2-1	NA	CASAGLAAYNEQFF	TGTGCCAGCGCGGGACTAGCGGCCTACAATGAGCAGTTCTTC
TRBV10-3	TRBD1	15	TRBJ1-6	NA	CAISGQGVENSPLHF	TGTGCCATCAGTGGACAGGGTGTCGAAAATTCACCCCTCCACTTT
TRBV27	TRBD1	12	TRBJ1-2	few	CASSPNRGGYTF	TGTGCCAGCAGTCCCAACAGGGGTGGCTACACCTTC
TRBV2	NA	12	TRBJ1-2	few	CASMGSLYGYTF	TGTGCCAGCATGGGGTCCCTCTATGGCTACACCTTC
TRBV9	NA	15	TRBJ1-1	NA	CASSVGGQGNTEAFF	TGTGCCAGCAGCGTAGGCGGTCAGGGGAACACTGAAGCTTTCTTT
TRBV10-3	TRBD1	14	TRBJ1-1	once	CAISEGTGDPEAFF	TGTGCCATCAGTGAAGGGACAGGGGACCCTGAAGCTTTCTTT
TRBV29-1	NA	14	TRBJ2-5	once	CSALNRGVGETQYF	TGCAGCGCCCTGAATAGGGGGGTTGGAGAGACCCAGTACTTC
TRBV12-3/TRBV12-4	NA	13	TRBJ2-3	NA	CAGRTRITDTQYF	TGTGCCGGCCGAACCCGGATCACAGATACGCAGTATTTT
TRBV19	TRBD1	14	TRBJ1-1	NA	CASSTVQGRTEAFF	TGTGCCAGTAGTACAGTACAGGGGCGCACTGAAGCTTTCTTT
TRBV5-6	NA	15	TRBJ1-4	few	CASSLFGRYNEKLFF	TGTGCCAGCAGCTTGTTCGGCAGGTATAATGAAAAACTGTTTTTT